This TCR beta chain is drawn from a study of shared clonotypes between healthy human individuals. About the research overall: The cohort had two women and three men, ages 18 to 49. General study findings and limits: Relative to memory subsets, naive subsets generally showed larger estimated richness. A limitation of the genetic and exposure-history diversity represented arose from few donors.

About this clone itself: Its target is unknown.

In the authors' methods: As immunoSEQ supplied junction-only sequences (without quality scores), filtering differed. This table comes from immunoSEQ multiplex PCR, and its TCRdb copy is limited to in-frame clones, with some not included. That table is the source of V, J and clone size, and D and trimming were worked out from the DNA. Counted here are about 110,000 clones, about 66% occurring once; the ten biggest clones make up 24%. CDR3 size: 17 residues. Trimming cost V 3 bases and J 2 bases, with 14 bases left between them. The germline V gene encodes CDR1 MDHEN and CDR2 SYDVKM. The rearrangement uses TRBV28 and TRBJ2-6; weak D call: TRBD1 (5 bases). Input material: memory CD8+ T cells sorted from blood. The subset: CD45RO+ cells pooled with CCR7-negative TemRA cells. The clonotype was recovered from a woman in her twenties or thirties in good health. This CDR3 is CASSFHGPRAGANVLTF. CDR3 nucleotide sequence: TGTGCCAGCAGTTTCCATGGCCCCAGGGCTGGGGCCAACGTCCTGACTTTC.